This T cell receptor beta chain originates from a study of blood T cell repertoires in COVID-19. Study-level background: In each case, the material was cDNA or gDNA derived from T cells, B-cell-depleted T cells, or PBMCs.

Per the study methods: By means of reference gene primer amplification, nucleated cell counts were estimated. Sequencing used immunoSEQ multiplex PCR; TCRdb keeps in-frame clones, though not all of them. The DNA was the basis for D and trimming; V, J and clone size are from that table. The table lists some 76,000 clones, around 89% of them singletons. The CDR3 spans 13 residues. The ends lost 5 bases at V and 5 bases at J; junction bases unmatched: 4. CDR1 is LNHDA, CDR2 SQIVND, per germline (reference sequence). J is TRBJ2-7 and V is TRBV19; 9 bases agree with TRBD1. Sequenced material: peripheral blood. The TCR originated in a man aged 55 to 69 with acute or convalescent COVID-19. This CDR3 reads CASSSGQGDEQYF. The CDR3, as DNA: TGTGCCAGTAGTTCGGGACAGGGAGACGAGCAGTACTTC.